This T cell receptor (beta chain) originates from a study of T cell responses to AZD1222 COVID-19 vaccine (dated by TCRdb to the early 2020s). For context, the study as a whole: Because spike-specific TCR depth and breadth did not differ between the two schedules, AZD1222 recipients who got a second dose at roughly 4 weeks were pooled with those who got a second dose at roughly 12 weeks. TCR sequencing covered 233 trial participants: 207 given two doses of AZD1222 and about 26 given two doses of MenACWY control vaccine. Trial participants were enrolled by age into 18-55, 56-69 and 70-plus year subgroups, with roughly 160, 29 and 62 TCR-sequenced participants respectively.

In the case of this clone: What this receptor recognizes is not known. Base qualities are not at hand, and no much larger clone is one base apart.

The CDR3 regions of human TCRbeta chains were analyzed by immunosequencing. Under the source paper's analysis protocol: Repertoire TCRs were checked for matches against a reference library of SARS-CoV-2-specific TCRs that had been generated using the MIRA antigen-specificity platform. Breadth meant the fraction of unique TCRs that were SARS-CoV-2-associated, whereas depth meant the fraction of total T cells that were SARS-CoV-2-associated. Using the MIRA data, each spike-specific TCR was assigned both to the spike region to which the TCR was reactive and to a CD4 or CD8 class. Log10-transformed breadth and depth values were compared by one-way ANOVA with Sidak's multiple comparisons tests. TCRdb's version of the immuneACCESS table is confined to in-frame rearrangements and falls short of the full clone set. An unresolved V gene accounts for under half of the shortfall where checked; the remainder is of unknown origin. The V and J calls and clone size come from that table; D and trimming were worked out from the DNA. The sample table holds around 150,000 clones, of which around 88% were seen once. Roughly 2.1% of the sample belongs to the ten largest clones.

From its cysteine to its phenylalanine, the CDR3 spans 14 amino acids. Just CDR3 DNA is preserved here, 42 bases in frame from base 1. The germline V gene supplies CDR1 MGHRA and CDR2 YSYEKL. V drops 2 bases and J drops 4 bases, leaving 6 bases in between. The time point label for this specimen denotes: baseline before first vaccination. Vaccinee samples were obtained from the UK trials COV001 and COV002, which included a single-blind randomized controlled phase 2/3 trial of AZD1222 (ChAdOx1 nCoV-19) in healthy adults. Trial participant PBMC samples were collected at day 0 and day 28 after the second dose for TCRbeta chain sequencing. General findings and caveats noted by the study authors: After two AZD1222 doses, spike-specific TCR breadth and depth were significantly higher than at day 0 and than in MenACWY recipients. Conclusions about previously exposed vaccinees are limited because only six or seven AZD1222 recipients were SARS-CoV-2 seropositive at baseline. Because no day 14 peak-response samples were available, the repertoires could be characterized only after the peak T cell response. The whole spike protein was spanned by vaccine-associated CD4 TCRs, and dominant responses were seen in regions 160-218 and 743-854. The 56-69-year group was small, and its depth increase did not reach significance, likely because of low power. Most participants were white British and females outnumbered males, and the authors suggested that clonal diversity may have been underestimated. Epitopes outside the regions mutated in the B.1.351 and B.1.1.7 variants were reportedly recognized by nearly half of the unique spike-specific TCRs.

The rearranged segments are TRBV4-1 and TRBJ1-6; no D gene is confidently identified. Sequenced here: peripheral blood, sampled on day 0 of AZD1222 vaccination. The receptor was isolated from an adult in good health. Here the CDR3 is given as CASSQREYNSPLHF. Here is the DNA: TGCGCCAGCAGCCAAAGGGAGTATAATTCACCCCTCCACTTT.